This TCR beta chain was recorded in a study of blood T cell repertoires in COVID-19. Clones were sequenced by immunoSEQ multiplex PCR, and TCRdb holds only the in-frame ones, with some missing. This table has 35,000 or so clones, around 90% appearing once. The CDR3 contains 16 residues. V gave up 4 bases and J gave up 6 bases, with 18 bases separating them. The germline gives CDR1 LGHDT, CDR2 YNNKEL (reference sequence). The chain couples TRBV3-1 (or the pseudogene TRBV3-2) to TRBJ2-2; a possible D gene is TRBD1 (6 bases). The sample consisted of peripheral blood. The sequence was obtained from a man in his 70s with acute or convalescent COVID-19. The CDR3 DNA is TGTGCCAGCAGCCCAACCGACAGGACGAAACCCGGGGAGCTGTTTTTT. Encoded protein: CASSPTDRTKPGELFF.